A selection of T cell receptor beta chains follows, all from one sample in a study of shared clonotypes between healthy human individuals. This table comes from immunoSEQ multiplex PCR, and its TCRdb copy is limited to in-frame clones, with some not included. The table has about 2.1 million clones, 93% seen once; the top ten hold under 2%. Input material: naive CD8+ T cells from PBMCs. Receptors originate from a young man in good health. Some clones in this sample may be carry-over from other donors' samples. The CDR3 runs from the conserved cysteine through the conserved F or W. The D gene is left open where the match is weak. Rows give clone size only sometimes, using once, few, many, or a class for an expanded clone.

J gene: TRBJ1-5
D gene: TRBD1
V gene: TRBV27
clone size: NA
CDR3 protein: CASSSRTGVNQPQHF
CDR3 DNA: TGTGCCAGCAGTTCTCGGACAGGCGTCAATCAGCCCCAGCATTTT

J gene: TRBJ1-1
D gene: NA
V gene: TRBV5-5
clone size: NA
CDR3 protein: CASTLGHLNTEAFF
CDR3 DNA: TGTGCCAGCACCTTGGGCCATCTGAACACTGAAGCTTTCTTT

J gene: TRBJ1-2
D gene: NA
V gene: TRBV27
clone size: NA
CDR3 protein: CASYSFNYGYTF
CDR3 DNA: TGTGCCAGCTACAGTTTTAACTATGGCTACACCTTC

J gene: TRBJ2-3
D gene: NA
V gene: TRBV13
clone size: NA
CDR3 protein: CASSLGTGDTQYF
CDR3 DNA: TGTGCCAGCAGCTTAGGTACGGGAGATACGCAGTATTTT

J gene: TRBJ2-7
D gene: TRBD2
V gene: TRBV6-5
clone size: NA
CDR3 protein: CASSYPGGSYEQYF
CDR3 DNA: TGTGCCAGCAGTTACCCGGGAGGGTCCTACGAGCAGTACTTC

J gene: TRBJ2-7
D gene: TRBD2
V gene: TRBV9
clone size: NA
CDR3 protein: CASSVQGSGTGSYEQYF
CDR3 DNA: TGTGCCAGCAGCGTGCAGGGCAGCGGGACCGGCTCCTACGAGCAGTACTTC

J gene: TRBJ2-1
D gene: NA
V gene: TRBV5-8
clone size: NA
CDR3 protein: CASSLWSSFSSYNEQFF
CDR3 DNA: TGTGCCAGCAGCTTGTGGTCTAGCTTCAGCTCCTACAATGAGCAGTTCTTC

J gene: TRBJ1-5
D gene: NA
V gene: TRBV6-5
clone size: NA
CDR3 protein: CASKARKDQPQHF
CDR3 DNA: TGTGCCAGCAAAGCAAGGAAGGATCAGCCCCAGCATTTT

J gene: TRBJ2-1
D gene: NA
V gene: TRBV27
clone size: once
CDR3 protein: CASSSGWGGVRNEQFF
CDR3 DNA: TGTGCCAGCAGTTCCGGTTGGGGAGGAGTGCGCAATGAGCAGTTCTTC

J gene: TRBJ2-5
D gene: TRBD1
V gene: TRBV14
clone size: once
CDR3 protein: CASSLYRGRGETQYF
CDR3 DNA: TGTGCCAGCAGCCTGTACAGGGGGCGCGGGGAGACCCAGTACTTC

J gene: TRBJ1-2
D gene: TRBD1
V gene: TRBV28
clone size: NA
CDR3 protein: CASSPRTGKSSGYTF
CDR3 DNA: TGTGCCAGCAGTCCAAGGACAGGGAAATCTAGTGGCTACACCTTC

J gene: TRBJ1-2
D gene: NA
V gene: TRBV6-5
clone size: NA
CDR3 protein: CASSYFGGNYGYTF
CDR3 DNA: TGTGCCAGCAGTTACTTCGGGGGTAACTATGGCTACACCTTC

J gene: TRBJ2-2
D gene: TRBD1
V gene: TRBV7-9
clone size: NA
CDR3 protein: CASSLPADRERTGELFF
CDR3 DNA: TGTGCCAGCAGCTTACCCGCCGACAGGGAAAGGACCGGGGAGCTGTTTTTT

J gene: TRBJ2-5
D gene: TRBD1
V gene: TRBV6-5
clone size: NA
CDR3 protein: CASRAGQGAGETQYF
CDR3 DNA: TGTGCCAGCAGGGCAGGACAGGGGGCTGGCGAGACCCAGTACTTC

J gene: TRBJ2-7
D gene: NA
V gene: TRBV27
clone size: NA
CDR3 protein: CASSLLDQGFEQYF
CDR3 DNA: TGTGCCAGCAGTTTATTGGATCAGGGGTTCGAGCAGTACTTC

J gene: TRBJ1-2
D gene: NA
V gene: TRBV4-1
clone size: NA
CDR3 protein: CASTLSGDPGGGYTF
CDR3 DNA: TGCGCCAGCACCCTCTCGGGGGACCCGGGGGGTGGCTACACCTTC

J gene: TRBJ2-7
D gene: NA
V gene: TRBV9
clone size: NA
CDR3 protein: CASSVATAYYEQYF
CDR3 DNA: TGTGCCAGCAGCGTAGCGACAGCCTATTACGAGCAGTACTTC

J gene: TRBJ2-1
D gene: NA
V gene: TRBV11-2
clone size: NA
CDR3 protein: CASSHPTFPSGSYNEQFF
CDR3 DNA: TGTGCCAGCAGCCATCCTACCTTTCCCTCGGGCTCCTACAATGAGCAGTTCTTC

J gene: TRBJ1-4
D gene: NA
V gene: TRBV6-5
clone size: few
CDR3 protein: CASSHQWTGTLFF
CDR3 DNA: TGTGCCAGCAGTCACCAATGGACGGGAACTCTGTTTTTT

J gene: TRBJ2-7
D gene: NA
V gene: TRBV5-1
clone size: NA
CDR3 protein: CASSSLYTEATYEQYF
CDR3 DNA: TGCGCCAGCAGCTCTCTTTACACGGAAGCAACCTACGAGCAGTACTTC

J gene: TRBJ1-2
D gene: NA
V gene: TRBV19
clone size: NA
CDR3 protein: CASSIEGSNYGYTF
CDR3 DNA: TGTGCCAGTAGTATAGAGGGCTCAAACTATGGCTACACCTTC

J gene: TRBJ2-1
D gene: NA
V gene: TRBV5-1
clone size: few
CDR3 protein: CASSLPGLSSYNEQFF
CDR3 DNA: TGCGCCAGCAGCTTACCTGGACTGTCCTCCTACAATGAGCAGTTCTTC